This TCR beta chain came from a study of T cell responses to AZD1222 COVID-19 vaccine. Produced via immunoSEQ multiplex PCR; TCRdb's table is partial and in-frame only. The table has over 85,000 clones, nearly 90% seen once; the top ten hold 2.5% to 3.5%. The source material was peripheral blood, sampled on day 0 of AZD1222 vaccination. The clonotype was recovered from an adult in good health.

Written as DNA, the CDR3 is TGTGCCAGCAGGGAAACAGGGGCTAGCAATCAGCCCCAGCATTTT. It is translated as CASRETGASNQPQHF. This chain connects TRBV28 to TRBJ1-5, with 7 nucleotides matching TRBD1. The CDR3 totals 15 residues. Losses at the gene ends were 6 bases for V and 0 bases for J; bases not matched to a gene: 5. Germline V gene lookup returns CDR1 MDHEN and CDR2 SYDVKM.